This T cell receptor beta chain was sequenced during a study of T cell repertoires in ileal Crohn's disease. The assay was immunoSEQ multiplex PCR, and TCRdb's table has in-frame clones only and misses some. The sample has 7,300 or so clones, around 70% seen once. The study's findings and limits: Mucosal expansions were suggested to be mainly CD8 T cells. Clonal expansions were more frequent in active smokers than non-smokers at surgery. The median delay to postoperative endoscopy was around 6.4 months.

There are 13 residues in the CDR3. Per the germline V gene, CDR1 is ENHRY and CDR2 is SYGVKD. The V and J ends lost 4 bases and 4 bases, in that order; junction bases with no gene match: 2. This clone was observed a few times. Its antigen remains unidentified. Indicated time point: neoterminal ileum biopsy at postoperative endoscopy, about 6 months after surgery. Included were adult ileal or ileocolonic Crohn's patients indicated for ileocolonic resection. V and J are TRBV10-3 and TRBJ2-3, with 7 bases fitting TRBD2. Sequencing input: ileal tissue. The sequence was collected from an adult with Crohn's disease. In nucleotides, the CDR3 is TGTGCCATCAGTGCACGGGGGGCAGATACGCAGTATTTT. Protein product: CAISARGADTQYF.